This is a list of T cell receptor beta chains from one sample in a study of T-cell memory formation after mild COVID-19. TCRdb reanalysed the 5' RACE reads using MiXCR and keeps one entry per CDR3 protein. Of 110,000 to 150,000 distinct CDR3 sequences in the sample, approximately 25% were seen once. Sequencing was done on a sample of PBMCs or a T cell subset sorted from them (not recorded which). The receptors originated from an adult woman who had mild COVID-19 (a few samples of this study predate the infection). Cell type and time point are not known. Both conserved end residues are part of each CDR3. Each record gives: J gene, V gene, D gene, clone size, CDR3 protein, CDR3 DNA. A D gene is named only where the DNA matches it firmly. Clone size is shown for a subset of rows, as once, few, many or a class of expanded clone.

>TRBJ1-2|TRBV9|TRBD1|NA
CASSLPRDRAGGYTF
TGTGCCAGCAGCCTCCCTCGGGACAGGGCAGGAGGCTACACCTTC
>TRBJ1-3|TRBV5-5|NA|NA
CASALGGMSGNTIYF
TGTGCCAGCGCACTCGGGGGTATGAGTGGAAACACCATATATTTT
>TRBJ2-3|TRBV7-3|NA|many
CASSFGDRKNTDTQYF
TGTGCCAGCAGCTTTGGAGACAGAAAGAACACAGATACGCAGTATTTT
>TRBJ1-2|TRBV4-1|NA|NA
CASSQLNEGSANYGYTF
TGCGCCAGCAGCCAACTAAACGAAGGATCAGCTAACTATGGCTACACCTTC
>TRBJ1-5|TRBV6-5|NA|NA
CASSYKSLNSGPNQPQHF
TGTGCCAGCAGTTATAAGAGCCTAAACTCAGGGCCCAATCAGCCCCAGCATTTT
>TRBJ2-7|TRBV5-6|NA|few
CASSLLSYEQYF
TGTGCCAGCAGCTTGCTTTCCTACGAGCAGTACTTC
>TRBJ1-5|TRBV7-9|TRBD1|NA
CASSLGQGLGQPQHF
TGTGCCAGCAGCTTAGGACAGGGGTTAGGTCAGCCCCAGCATTTT
>TRBJ1-6|TRBV12-2|NA|few
CASRLVLLSSPLHF
TGTGCAAGTCGCTTAGTACTTCTGAGTTCACCCCTCCACTTT
>TRBJ2-3|TRBV30|NA|few
CAWSLAGPRDTQYF
TGTGCCTGGAGTCTAGCCGGCCCGCGGGATACGCAGTATTTT
>TRBJ2-2|TRBV29-1|TRBD1|few
CSVSGGKNTGELFF
TGCAGCGTTTCAGGGGGAAAGAACACCGGGGAGCTGTTTTTT
>TRBJ2-2|TRBV20-1|NA|few
CSALHHLSSTGELFF
TGCAGTGCACTACACCACCTCTCATCCACCGGGGAGCTGTTTTTT
>TRBJ2-7|TRBV20-1|NA|few
CSARGPNYEQYF
TGCAGTGCTAGAGGACCGAACTACGAGCAGTACTTC
>TRBJ2-1|TRBV20-1|NA|few
CSARDLYNEQFF
TGCAGTGCTAGAGATCTTTACAATGAGCAGTTCTTC
>TRBJ1-1|TRBV29-1|NA|NA
CSVPRDREAFF
TGCAGCGTGCCCAGAGACAGGGAAGCTTTCTTT
>TRBJ2-1|TRBV5-1|TRBD2|few
CASMLAGDFNEQFF
TGCGCCAGCATGCTAGCGGGAGATTTTAATGAGCAGTTCTTC
>TRBJ2-7|TRBV6-6|TRBD2|few
CASSYPSREGEQYF
TGTGCCAGCAGTTATCCTTCCAGGGAGGGCGAGCAGTACTTC
>TRBJ1-1|TRBV3-1|TRBD1|few
CASSLGQESIEAFF
TGTGCCAGCAGCCTGGGACAGGAAAGTATTGAAGCTTTCTTT
>TRBJ2-3|TRBV7-2|TRBD1|NA
CASRSHRTGADTQYF
TGTGCCAGCAGATCGCACAGAACAGGGGCAGATACGCAGTATTTT
>TRBJ1-2|TRBV27|NA|NA
CASSLSERGYGYTF
TGTGCCAGCAGTTTGTCGGAGCGGGGCTATGGCTACACCTTC
>TRBJ2-4|TRBV5-6|NA|NA
CARNRNIQYF
TGTGCCCGCAATCGGAACATTCAGTACTTC
>TRBJ2-3|TRBV27|NA|NA
CASSFPSSGGQYF
TGTGCCAGCAGTTTCCCCTCGTCTGGCGGGCAGTATTTT
>TRBJ2-7|TRBV2|NA|NA
CASSVEAADYEQYF
TGTGCCAGCAGTGTCGAAGCGGCCGACTACGAGCAGTACTTC
>TRBJ2-1|TRBV5-1|TRBD2|few
CASSPQLAGADYNEQFF
TGCGCCAGCAGCCCGCAACTAGCGGGGGCCGACTACAATGAGCAGTTCTTC
>TRBJ1-2|TRBV5-1|NA|few
CASSLESGEWGYTF
TGCGCCAGCAGCTTGGAGTCCGGCGAATGGGGCTACACCTTC
>TRBJ2-7|TRBV20-1|TRBD1|NA
CSGTGNSYEQYF
TGCAGTGGGACAGGAAATTCCTACGAGCAGTACTTC
>TRBJ1-3|TRBV4-3|NA|NA
CASSQDPGSGNTIYF
TGCGCCAGCAGCCAAGACCCGGGCTCTGGAAACACCATATATTTT
>TRBJ1-1|TRBV29-1|NA|NA
CSVEITEAFF
TGCAGCGTTGAGATCACTGAAGCTTTCTTT